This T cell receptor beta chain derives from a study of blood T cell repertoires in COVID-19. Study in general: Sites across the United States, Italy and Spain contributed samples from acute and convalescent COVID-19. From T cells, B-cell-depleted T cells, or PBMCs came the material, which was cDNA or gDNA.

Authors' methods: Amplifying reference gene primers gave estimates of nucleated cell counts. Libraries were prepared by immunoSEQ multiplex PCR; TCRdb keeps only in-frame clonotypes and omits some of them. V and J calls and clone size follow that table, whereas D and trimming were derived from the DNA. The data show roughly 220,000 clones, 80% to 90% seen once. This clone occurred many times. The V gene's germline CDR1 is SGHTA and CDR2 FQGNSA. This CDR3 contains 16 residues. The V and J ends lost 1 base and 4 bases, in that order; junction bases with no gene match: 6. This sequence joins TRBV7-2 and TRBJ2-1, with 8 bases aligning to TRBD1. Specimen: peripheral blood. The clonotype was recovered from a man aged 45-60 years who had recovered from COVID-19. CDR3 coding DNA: TGTGCCAGCAGCTTAGTAGGCAGGGGGCGTTACAATGAGCAGTTCTTC. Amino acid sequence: CASSLVGRGRYNEQFF.